This T cell receptor beta chain stems from a study of blood T cell repertoires in COVID-19. The CDR3 has 12 residues. Germline assignment: CDR1 SGHRS and CDR2 YFSETQ. Trimming removed 0 bases from V and 14 bases from J; junction bases left unmatched: 7. Libraries were prepared by immunoSEQ multiplex PCR; TCRdb keeps only in-frame clonotypes and omits some of them. Of a few hundred thousand clones in the sample, roughly 90% were seen once. This clonotype was obtained from a man aged 60 to 69 who had recovered from COVID-19. The J gene is TRBJ2-5, the V gene TRBV5-1; 7 nucleotides match TRBD1. Sequenced: peripheral blood. DNA for the CDR3: TGCGCCAGCAGCTTGGGCTCCGGGACAGTCTACTTC. Translated: CASSLGSGTVYF.